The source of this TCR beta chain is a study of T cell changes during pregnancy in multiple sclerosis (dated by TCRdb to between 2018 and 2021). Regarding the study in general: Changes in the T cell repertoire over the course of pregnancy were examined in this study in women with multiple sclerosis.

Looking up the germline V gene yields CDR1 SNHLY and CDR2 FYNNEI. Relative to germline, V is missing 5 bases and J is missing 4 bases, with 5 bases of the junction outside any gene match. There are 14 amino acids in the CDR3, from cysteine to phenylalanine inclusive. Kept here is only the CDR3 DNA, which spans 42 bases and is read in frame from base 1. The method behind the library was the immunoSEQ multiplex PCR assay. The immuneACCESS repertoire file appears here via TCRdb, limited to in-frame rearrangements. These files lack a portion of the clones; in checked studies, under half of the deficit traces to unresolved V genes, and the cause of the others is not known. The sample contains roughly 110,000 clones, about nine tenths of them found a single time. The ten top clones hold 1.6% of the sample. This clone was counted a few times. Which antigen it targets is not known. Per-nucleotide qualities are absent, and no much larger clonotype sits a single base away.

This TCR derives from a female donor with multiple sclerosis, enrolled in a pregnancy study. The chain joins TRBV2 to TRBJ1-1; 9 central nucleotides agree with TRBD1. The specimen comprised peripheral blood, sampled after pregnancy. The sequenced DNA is TGTGCCAGCAGTAGAGACAGGGGGATCACTGAAGCTTTCTTT. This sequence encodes CASSRDRGITEAFF.